This T cell receptor beta chain appears in the sequencing data of a study of blood T cell repertoires in COVID-19 (dated by TCRdb to about 2020). Regarding the study in general: Collaborator samples came from the United States, Italy and Spain and covered acute and convalescent phases of COVID-19. The samples were drawn from the first 160 participants of the ongoing ImmuneRACE study and from more than 1,000 subjects provided by 6 global collaborators. A freely available public database, intended as a resource for researchers studying the immune response to SARS-CoV-2, is where the repertoires were released. Sample metadata almost always included a de-identified subject ID, COVID-19 status, age in years and sex. Where HLA class I and class II types were available, the types were taken from metadata supplied by the sample provider, not from assay-based typing. The material from the prospective study consisted of cDNA or gDNA derived from T cells, B-cell-depleted T cells, or PBMCs. Deeply sampled blood TCRbeta repertoires from subjects exposed to, actively infected with, or recovered from COVID-19 were included in the dataset. The full study reports these points: How much clinical and demographic metadata was included differed by source and by participant, and the metadata was provided uncurated.

The immunoSEQ Assay, a bias-controlled multiplex PCR, was used to amplify TCRbeta CDR3 regions from genomic DNA. The authors' analysis ran thus. Nucleated cell counts per sample were estimated from amplification of reference gene primers within the assay. To quantify the absolute abundance of each unique TCRbeta CDR3 rearrangement, sequence reads were collapsed and filtered. For each sample, productive Simpson clonality was calculated by taking the square root of Simpson's diversity index across productive rearrangements. As stored in TCRdb, this immuneACCESS dataset retains in-frame rearrangements with V and J assigned. A fraction of the clones does not appear; measured against another copy, unresolved V genes explain less than half of the discrepancy, and the remainder lacks a known reason. Clone size and the V and J calls come from that table; the DNA yielded D and trimming. In all, the sample holds 150,000 to 200,000 clones, and 84% of those were seen once. The ten largest account for more than 7.5% of the sample.

As regards this clone: What this receptor recognizes is not known. Qualities for individual bases were not recorded, and no much larger clone is one base off.

Samples from volunteer blood donors who had recovered from COVID-19 were contributed by a second Seattle source. Whole blood was collected in K2EDTA tubes by collaborating institutions according to the institutions' own protocols. Collaborator samples were shipped for TCRbeta analysis as frozen whole blood, isolated PBMCs, or DNA extracted from either sample type. The TCR was taken from a man between 40 and 49 years old who had recovered from COVID-19. Sequencing used peripheral blood.

The CDR3 amino acid sequence is: CASKSGGTQAKNIQYF. The sequenced DNA is TGTGCCAGTAAATCCGGCGGGACTCAAGCCAAAAACATTCAGTACTTC. The chain uses TRBV28 and TRBJ2-4, and the D gene may be TRBD2, 6 bases matching. Relative to germline, V is 9 bases shorter and J is 0 bases shorter, with 18 bases between their ends. In the germline V gene, CDR1 corresponds to MDHEN and CDR2 to SYDVKM. Taken from cysteine to phenylalanine, the CDR3 has 16 residues. CDR3 DNA is the only sequence kept; it has 48 bases, read in frame from the first base.